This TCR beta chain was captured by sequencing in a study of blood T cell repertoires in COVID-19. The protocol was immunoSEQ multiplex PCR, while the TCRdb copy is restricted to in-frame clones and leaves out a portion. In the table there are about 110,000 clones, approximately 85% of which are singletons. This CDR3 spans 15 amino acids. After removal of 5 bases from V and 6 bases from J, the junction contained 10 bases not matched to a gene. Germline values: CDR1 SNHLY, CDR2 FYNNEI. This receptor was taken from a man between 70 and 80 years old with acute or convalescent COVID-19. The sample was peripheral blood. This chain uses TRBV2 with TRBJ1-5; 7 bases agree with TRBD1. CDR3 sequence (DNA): TGTGCCAGCAGTCCTGACAGGGTCGGTTTTCAGCCCCAGCATTTT. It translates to CASSPDRVGFQPQHF.